This TCR beta chain was documented in a study of T cells after yellow fever vaccination. Broader study findings: CD4 and CD8 compartments shared a small share of clonotypes, likely from convergent recombination.

V was cut by 5 bases and J by 0 bases, with 5 bases left in between. The CDR3 is made up of 13 amino acids. Germline V gene sequence: CDR1 DFQATT, CDR2 SNEGSKA (reference sequence). TCRdb called the 5' RACE reads again in MiXCR, with one record for every CDR3 protein. The sample shows around 88,000 distinct CDR3 sequences, 13% of them seen only once. This TCR derives from a man between 18 and 29 years old who received the YFV17D yellow fever vaccine. This chain connects TRBV20-1 to TRBJ2-6, with D unresolved. The specimen was CD8+ T cells not binding an NS4B(214-222) dextramer, sorted from PBMCs, collected less than 25 days after the first yellow fever vaccination. The CDR3 is CSAWLSGANVLTF. The CDR3 region has the DNA TGCAGTGCTTGGCTCTCTGGGGCCAACGTCCTGACTTTC.